The 5 T cell receptor beta chains below all came from one sample that was sequenced in a study of shared clonotypes between healthy human individuals. Some clones are missing from TCRdb's copy, which holds only in-frame ones; the method was immunoSEQ multiplex PCR. The sample includes around 500,000 clones, over 65% of them seen just once. Sequencing input: PBMCs. The receptor source for this set is a middle-aged woman in good health. Some clones in this sample may be carry-over from other donors' samples.

J is TRBJ2-1 and V is TRBV10-3; possible D gene TRBD1, 6 bases. CDR1 and CDR2 from the germline V gene are ENHRY and SYGVKD. V lost 6 bases and J lost 2, with 11 bases in between. The CDR3 sequence is 14 residues long. DNA for the CDR3: TGTGCCATCAGGGGGGCGGATACCTACAATGAGCAGTTCTTC. It codes for CAIRGADTYNEQFF.

The rearrangement joins TRBV4-2 to TRBJ2-7, with 9 bases aligning to TRBD2. CDR1 is LGHNA and CDR2 is YNFKEQ in the germline V gene. Losses at the gene ends were 0 bases for V and 10 bases for J; bases not matched to a gene: 10. The CDR3 is 15 amino acids. CDR3 amino acids: CASSQDLSGSVRQYF. The DNA of the CDR3 is TGTGCCAGCAGCCAAGATCTTAGCGGGAGTGTCCGCCAGTACTTC.

The J gene is TRBJ2-6, the V gene TRBV15; a possible D gene is TRBD1 (5 bases). CDR1 and CDR2 from the germline V gene are LNHNV and YYDKDF (reference sequence). Trimming shortened V by 5 bases and J by 0 bases, and 20 bases separated the two germline ends. This CDR3 has 19 residues. CDR3 sequence reads: CATSPRQKLSTSGANVLTF. The CDR3 DNA sequence: TGTGCCACCAGCCCTCGACAGAAACTATCTACCTCTGGGGCCAACGTCCTGACTTTC.

J is TRBJ2-7 and V is TRBV7-2; D is uncertain. Germline V CDR1 and CDR2: SGHTA, FQGNSA. V was pared by 5 bases and J by 4 bases, with 18 bases between. The CDR3 covers 15 residues. The CDR3 bases are TGTGCCAGCAGCGACCGGCCGCGTCGATTGTACGAGCAGTACTTC. Translated, it gives CASSDRPRRLYEQYF.

This chain uses TRBV6-5 with TRBJ1-4, with 9 bases matching TRBD1. Unmatched junction bases numbered 6, after V lost 2 bases and J lost 8 bases. The CDR3 runs 15 residues. Germline assignment: CDR1 MNHEY and CDR2 SVGAGI. Written as DNA, the CDR3 is TGTGCCAGCAGTTACGGGGGACAGGGCGGAGAAAAACTGTTTTTT. It translates to CASSYGGQGGEKLFF.